This TCR beta chain stems from a study of T cells after yellow fever vaccination. Study conclusions and caveats: Post-booster repertoires again held most primary-vaccination clones (roughly 96% CD4, roughly 88% CD8).

Only a few counts were recorded for this clonotype. Its antigen is unidentified. Making TCR cDNA involved 5'RACE template switching, which added UMIs and a universal primer site. TCRdb analysed the 5' RACE reads with MiXCR anew, one entry per CDR3 protein. The sample records 600,000 to 750,000 distinct CDR3 sequences, approximately 13% being singletons. CDR3 length: 16 amino acids. Germline V gene data show CDR1 as LGHDT and CDR2 as YNNKEL (reference sequence). Deletions cut 1 base from V and 5 bases from J, with 15 bases between. This specimen was PBMCs, taken on the day of the yellow fever booster vaccination. This clonotype was obtained from a man aged 30-40 years who received the YFV17D yellow fever vaccine. The J gene is TRBJ2-4, the V gene TRBV3-1; weak D call: TRBD1 (5 bases). This CDR3 is CASSQGTLDSENIQYF. In DNA, the CDR3 is TGTGCCAGCAGCCAAGGAACGCTTGACAGTGAAAACATTCAGTACTTC.